The 15 T cell receptor beta chains listed next were all sequenced from one sample in a study of T cells in women clearing cervical HPV infection. The assay was immunoSEQ multiplex PCR, and TCRdb's table has in-frame clones only and misses some. This listing includes tens of thousands of clones. The sequenced material came from blood buffy coat. These receptors all come from a woman between 18 and 69 years old with a cervical HPV16 infection that either progressed to CIN3+ or cleared (not recorded which).

As for this clone: The sequence runs out 3 residues before the end of the CDR3; the remainder is reconstructed from the germline J gene. The rearrangement joins TRBV14 to TRBJ2-7; perhaps TRBD1 as D (5 bases). Trimming pared 2 bases from V and 3 bases from J, leaving 8 bases between. The CDR3 has 13 amino acids. CDR1 is SGHDN, CDR2 FVKESK, per germline. CDR3 bases read: TGTGCCAGCAGCCAAATAGACAGCTACGAG. Protein: CASSQIDSYE. The entire CDR3 reads CASSQIDSYEQYF. The full variable domain, its missing parts supplied by reference TRBV14 and TRBJ2-7, is EAGVTQFPSHSVIEKGQTVTLRCDPISGHDNLYWYRRVMGKEIKFLLHFVKESKQDESGMPNNRFLAERTGGTYSTLKVQPAELEDSGVYFCASSQIDSYEQYFGPGTRLTVT.

As regards this clone: The read stops 3 residues short of the end of the CDR3; the missing end is completed from the germline J gene. The chain carries TRBV11-2 and TRBJ2-5, with 8 bases identical to TRBD2. This CDR3 is built from 15 residues. The germline V gene encodes CDR1 SGHAT and CDR2 FQNNGV. J lost 1 base, V lost 5 bases, and 6 bases had no gene match. Incomplete CDR3 DNA: TGTGCCAGCAGCCAACTCGGGGGGGGCCAAGAGACC. This gives the protein CASSQLGGGQET. The full-length CDR3 reads as CASSQLGGGQETQYF.

Worth noting for this clone: The CDR3 end falls 3 residues outside the read, so it is completed with the germline J gene. The V gene is TRBV18, the J gene TRBJ2-2, with 7 positions matching TRBD1. The CDR3 extends over 15 amino acids. Germline CDR1 reads KGHSH; CDR2 reads LQKENI. Trimming removed 6 bases from V and 1 base from J; junction bases left unmatched: 5. The DNA read from the CDR3 is TGTGCCAGCTCTCTACAGGGGATGAACACCGGGGAG. It codes for CASSLQGMNTGE. The full CDR3 protein reads CASSLQGMNTGELFF.

Comment on this clone: The CDR3 extends 3 residues past the end of the read, so its final part is completed from the germline J gene. The chain combines TRBV4-1 with TRBJ1-5; 7 bases are a match to TRBD1. V lost 4 bases, J lost 2 bases, and 5 bases stayed unmatched. Germline assignment: CDR1 MGHRA and CDR2 YSYEKL. The CDR3 sequence is 15 residues long. CDR3 sequence reads: CASSLLTGGNQPQHF. Incomplete CDR3 DNA: TGCGCCAGCAGCCTCCTCACAGGGGGCAATCAGCCC.

As for this clone: The read gets to within 3 residues of the CDR3 end, and the germline J gene fills in the rest. The chain combines TRBV6-2 or TRBV6-3 with TRBJ1-2; D perhaps matches TRBD1 (5 bases). Germline V CDR1 and CDR2: MNHEY, SVGEGT. This CDR3 has 15 amino acids. CDR3 bases read: TGTGCCAGCAGTTACTCCGGGGGGGGGTACAATGAC. Protein product: CASSYSGGGYND. The whole CDR3 sequence is CASSYSGGGYNDYTF.

As concerns this clone: The read terminates 3 residues before the CDR3 end, so the remaining end is supplied by the germline J gene. The rearrangement uses TRBV30 and TRBJ1-2; 12 bases are a match to TRBD1. The germline V gene encodes CDR1 GTSNPN and CDR2 SVGIG (reference sequence). The ends lost 6 bases at V and 5 bases at J; junction bases unmatched: 13. This CDR3 is 16 amino acids long. The sequenced part of the CDR3 DNA is TGTGCCTGTTTCCGGGACAGGGGGCTTAGGAGGTATGGC. As protein: CACFRDRGLRRYG. The entire CDR3 protein reads CACFRDRGLRRYGYTF.

Comments on this clone: The CDR3 is cut off 3 residues early in the read; its end comes from the germline J gene. This chain connects TRBV7-8 to TRBJ1-2, with D possibly being TRBD1 (5 bases). CDR1 is SGHVS and CDR2 is FQNEAQ in the germline V gene. The length of the CDR3 is 15 residues. This CDR3 reads CASSSKRDPGYDYTF. Incomplete CDR3 DNA: TGTGCCAGCAGCTCCAAGCGGGACCCAGGCTACGAC.

CDR3 protein: CSAIRGLPNYGYTF. The sequenced part of the CDR3 DNA is TGCAGTGCTATTCGGGGGTTACCTAACTATGGC. V gene TRBV20-1 combines with J gene TRBJ1-2, with D possibly matching TRBD1 (5 bases). Sequencing ends 3 residues short of the CDR3 end; the germline J gene provides the rest. Germline CDR1 is DFQATT and CDR2 is SNEGSKA (reference sequence). Trimming cost V 4 bases and J 0 bases, with 12 bases left between them. CDR3 size: 14 residues.

Turning to this clone: The missing CDR3 end, 3 residues past where the read stops, is filled in from the germline J gene. This CDR3 is also generated by other DNA sequences in the sample. The V call is TRBV7-8, the J call TRBJ1-2; the D gene is possibly TRBD1 (6 bases). Germline lookup yields CDR1 SGHVS and CDR2 FQNEAQ. The CDR3 has 16 amino acids. The sequenced CDR3 bases are TGTGCCAGCAGCCTATCCCCACAGCCGGGACAAGGAGGA. It encodes CASSLSPQPGQGG. The whole CDR3 is CASSLSPQPGQGGYTF.

On this clone: The read ends 3 residues shy of where the CDR3 ends; the end is completed using the germline J gene. The chain carries TRBV7-9 and TRBJ2-3; TRBD2 matches 7 bases. CDR3 length equals 14 residues. Germline CDR1 is SEHNR and CDR2 is FQNEAQ (reference sequence). The part of the CDR3 DNA that was read is TGTGCCAGCAGCTCTCCCGGGGGGAATCAGCCG. Its protein product is CASSSPGGNQP. The entire CDR3 protein reads CASSSPGGNQPQYF.

Regarding this clone: The read ends 3 residues early relative to the CDR3; the germline J gene fills the gap. This chain links TRBV19 with TRBJ2-7; 9 positions match TRBD2. J lost 5 bases, V lost 3 bases, and 5 bases had no gene match. CDR3 length equals 14 residues. Germline CDR1 and CDR2: LNHDA and SQIVND (reference sequence). The sequenced part of the CDR3 DNA is TGTGCCAGTAGTATTAGCGGGAGCCCCCACGAG. Translated: CASSISGSPHE. The entire CDR3 protein is CASSISGSPHEQYF.

Concerning this clone itself: The read terminates 3 residues before the CDR3 end, so the remaining end is supplied by the germline J gene. The V gene is TRBV5-1, the J gene TRBJ2-5; 7 bases fit TRBD2. Per germline, CDR1 SGHRS and CDR2 YFSETQ. CDR3 length: 15 residues. V dropped 0 bases and J dropped 1; count of bases not matched to a gene: 3. The CDR3 sequence is CASSLVLAGQETQYF. The covered CDR3 bases are TGCGCCAGCAGCTTGGTATTAGCGGGCCAAGAGACC. The variable domain in full, with the rest retrieved from reference TRBV5-1 and TRBJ2-5, is KAGVTQTPRYLIKTRGQQVTLSCSPISGHRSVSWYQQTPGQGLQFLFEYFSETQRNKGNFPGRFSGRQFSNSRSEMNVSTLELGDSALYLCASSLVLAGQETQYFGPGTRLLVL.

About this clone: Read coverage stops 3 residues before the CDR3 terminus; the germline J gene supplies the remainder. The chain uses TRBV2 and TRBJ2-3, with D unresolved. Germline loops: CDR1 SNHLY, CDR2 FYNNEI. The CDR3 loop spans 14 amino acids. The CDR3 DNA, read in part, is TGTGCCAGCAGTGAAGAAATCTCAGGAGAGACG. Translation gives CASSEEISGET. The full CDR3 protein reads CASSEEISGETQYF.

CDR3 DNA, as far as it was read: TGTGCCAGCAGCCCCCCAGACCACAGGGTGGAAGGC. It is translated as CASSPPDHRVEG. The entire CDR3 sequence reads CASSPPDHRVEGYTF. The chain carries TRBV7-8 and TRBJ1-2; D perhaps matches TRBD1 (6 bases). The missing CDR3 end, 3 residues past where the read stops, is filled in from the germline J gene. The germline CDR1 and CDR2 sequences are SGHVS and FQNEAQ. The length of the CDR3 is 15 residues.

Notes on this clone: The sequence runs out 3 residues before the end of the CDR3; the remainder is reconstructed from the germline J gene. The V and J genes are TRBV7-2 and TRBJ1-2; D is undetermined. There are 14 residues in the CDR3. Germline-derived CDR1 and CDR2 are SGHTA and FQGNSA. CDR3 DNA, as far as it was read: TGTGCCAGCAGCCCTCCGTTGGACTCCTACGAC. This codes for CASSPPLDSYD. The whole CDR3 protein reads CASSPPLDSYDYTF.